The 18 T cell receptor beta chains in this list originate from one sample, sequenced in a study of monozygotic twins with inflammatory bowel disease. Following a re-call of the 5' RACE reads, TCRdb has one entry per CDR3 protein and lacks DNA. The listing contains about 160,000 distinct CDR3 sequences. Sequencing was carried out using blood. The receptors derive from a human donor with ulcerative colitis or Crohn's disease, or a healthy co-twin of an affected twin (not recorded which).

This rearrangement joins TRBV10-3 to TRBJ2-5; the TCRdb D gene call, TRBD2, has no DNA to confirm it. This CDR3 contains 19 residues. The germline V gene has CDR1 ENHRY and CDR2 SYGVKD. CDR3 region: CAISESGHSGQPEGETQYF.

The chain recombines TRBV10-3 with TRBJ2-1. Germline V lookup: CDR1 ENHRY, CDR2 SYGVKD. The CDR3 is 15 residues long. The CDR3 protein is CAISDSSEVYNEQFF.

The chain couples TRBV5-1 to TRBJ2-1; TCRdb's assignment of TRBD2 cannot be checked, as there is no DNA. From germline, CDR1 is SGHRS and CDR2 YFSETQ. The CDR3 covers 16 residues. CDR3 sequence: CASSLGVLASTAEQFF.

The rearrangement uses TRBV28 and TRBJ2-4; TCRdb's D gene call, TRBD1, goes unchecked for lack of DNA. The CDR3 consists of 14 residues. The germline gives CDR1 MDHEN, CDR2 SYDVKM. The CDR3 region is CASSNRDSGNIQYF.

The chain recombines TRBV28 with TRBJ2-6; TCRdb gives TRBD1 as the D gene, but with no DNA this cannot be confirmed. CDR1 is MDHEN and CDR2 is SYDVKM in the germline V gene. This CDR3 region has 15 residues. The CDR3 here is CASRLLGAGANVLTF.

V and J are TRBV5-5 and TRBJ2-6; absent DNA, TCRdb's TRBD1 call cannot be checked. Germline assignment: CDR1 SGHKS and CDR2 YYEKEE (reference sequence). The length of the CDR3 is 17 residues. CDR3 in amino acids: CASSLEGGVSGANVLTF.

V gene TRBV15 combines with J gene TRBJ2-2; the D call of TRBD1 rests on TCRdb alone, since no DNA is present to check it. Germline V gene lookup returns CDR1 LNHNV and CDR2 YYDKDF (reference sequence). The CDR3 runs 16 residues. The chain's CDR3 is CATSRGTGRGSGELFF.

The rearrangement uses TRBV2 and TRBJ1-5; TCRdb reports TRBD1, a call that lacks DNA to check it against. The CDR3 runs 15 residues. Germline values: CDR1 SNHLY, CDR2 FYNNEI. The CDR3: CASSEDRTGDQPQHF.

The V gene is TRBV7-7, the J gene TRBJ1-4; TCRdb reports TRBD1, a call that lacks DNA to check it against. The CDR3 sequence is 15 residues long. Per germline, CDR1 SSHAT and CDR2 FNYEAQ (reference sequence). The CDR3 reads CASSKTGATNEKLFF.

The chain links TRBV7-2 to TRBJ1-6; with no DNA, the TCRdb D assignment of TRBD1 cannot be verified. Germline V gene data show CDR1 as SGHTA and CDR2 as FQGNSA. There are 15 residues in the CDR3. CDR3 in amino acids: CASSPYGGGNSPLHF. The full variable domain, in which reference TRBV7-2 and TRBJ1-6 provide the parts outside the CDR3, is GAGVSQSPSNKVTEKGKDVELRCDPISGHTALYWYRQSLGQGLEFLIYFQGNSAPDKSGLPSDRFSAERTGGSVSTLTIQRTQQEDSAVYLCASSPYGGGNSPLHFGNGTRLTVT.

V is TRBV6-2 or TRBV6-3 and J is TRBJ2-7. CDR3 length equals 12 residues. Looked up from germline, CDR1 is MNHEY and CDR2 is SVGEGT. This CDR3 is CASSSFVYEQYF.

This chain connects TRBV14 to TRBJ2-7; without DNA, the TCRdb call of TRBD1 cannot be checked. CDR1 is SGHDN and CDR2 is FVKESK in the germline V gene. This CDR3 region has 16 residues. CDR3 in amino acids: CASSPIYRVGTYEQYF.

V gene TRBV28 combines with J gene TRBJ2-2; there is no DNA to check the TCRdb D call of TRBD1. The CDR3 is 15 amino acids. The germline CDR1 and CDR2 sequences are MDHEN and SYDVKM. The CDR3 loop is CASSFGGAWIGELFF.

The chain links TRBV28 to TRBJ2-7; absent DNA, TCRdb's TRBD2 call cannot be checked. Germline V gene lookup returns CDR1 MDHEN and CDR2 SYDVKM. This CDR3 has 14 amino acids. CDR3 region: CASFSPGSPGEQYF.

The J gene is TRBJ2-1, the V gene TRBV6-1; lacking DNA, the TRBD2 call made by TCRdb goes unchecked. The CDR3 covers 15 residues. Germline CDR1 reads MNHNS; CDR2 reads SASEGT. The CDR3 loop reads CASSPRGLANNEQFF.

The chain employs TRBV5-1 and TRBJ2-1; TCRdb proposes TRBD1, but this gene call is untestable without DNA. CDR3 length: 13 amino acids. Germline V gene lookup returns CDR1 SGHRS and CDR2 YFSETQ. CDR3 loop: CASSWGQYNEQFF. Together with reference TRBV5-1 and TRBJ2-1, the CDR3 gives the full variable domain: KAGVTQTPRYLIKTRGQQVTLSCSPISGHRSVSWYQQTPGQGLQFLFEYFSETQRNKGNFPGRFSGRQFSNSRSEMNVSTLELGDSALYLCASSWGQYNEQFFGPGTRLTVL.

The chain has TRBV6-2 or TRBV6-3 and TRBJ2-7; the D call from TCRdb, TRBD2, cannot be confirmed without DNA. Per germline, CDR1 MNHEY and CDR2 SVGEGT. The CDR3 runs 13 residues. The CDR3 sequence: CASISGLPYEQYF.

This chain joins TRBV21-1 and TRBJ2-7. TRBV21-1 is tagged as a pseudogene. The CDR3 runs to 15 residues. The CDR3: CASSKAVRSTYEQYF.